This T cell receptor beta chain derives from a study of blood T cell repertoires in COVID-19 (dated by TCRdb to 2020 to 2022). Broadly, across the study: The collaborator samples originated in the United States, Italy and Spain and spanned the acute and convalescent phases of COVID-19. The material from the prospective study consisted of cDNA or gDNA derived from T cells, B-cell-depleted T cells, or PBMCs. Deeply sampled blood TCRbeta repertoires from subjects exposed to, actively infected with, or recovered from COVID-19 were included in the dataset. The repertoires were released in a freely available public database intended as a resource for research on the immune response to SARS-CoV-2. The samples were drawn from two sources: the first 160 participants of the ongoing ImmuneRACE study, and 950 to 1,500 subjects contributed by 6 global collaborators. Nearly every sample came with metadata listing a de-identified subject ID, COVID-19 status, age in years and sex. Where HLA class I and class II types were available, the types were taken from metadata supplied by the sample provider, not from assay-based typing. What the study reported, not specific to this receptor: Clinical and demographic metadata were provided uncurated, with the amount varying by source and participant.

The CDR3 measures 14 amino acids from cysteine to phenylalanine. Just the 42-base CDR3 DNA is kept, in frame starting at base 1. V sheds 4 bases and J sheds 8 bases, leaving 18 bases between their ends. The CDR1 and CDR2 encoded by the germline V gene are SGHRS and YFSETQ. Collaborating institutions collected whole blood in K2EDTA tubes following their own protocols. For TCRbeta analysis, collaborators shipped samples as frozen whole blood, isolated PBMCs, or DNA extracted from either of those sample types. The immunoSEQ Assay, a bias-controlled multiplex PCR, was used to amplify TCRbeta CDR3 regions from genomic DNA. As for how the authors treated the data: Within the assay, amplification of reference gene primers was used to estimate how many nucleated cells each sample contained. To quantify the absolute abundance of each unique TCRbeta CDR3 rearrangement, sequence reads were collapsed and filtered. For each sample, productive Simpson clonality was calculated as the square root of Simpson's diversity index over productive rearrangements. Entries here come from immuneACCESS through TCRdb and include only in-frame sequences with V and J called. Some clones fail to appear in such tables; in the studies checked, an unresolved V gene covers under half of the shortfall, and the cause of the remainder is unknown. The V and J calls and clone size come from that table; D and trimming were worked out from the DNA. The sample data list some 200,000 clones, and around three quarters of these were observed just once. The ten largest clones take up 7% to 8.5% of the sample.

Points on this clone: No antigen is known for it. No base qualities exist here, and no much larger clone lies one base off it.

The clonotype was recovered from a woman aged 70-85 years with acute or convalescent COVID-19. The chain is assembled from TRBV5-1 and TRBJ1-2, and the D gene may be TRBD1, 6 bases matching. Sequenced: peripheral blood. The sequenced DNA: TGCGCCAGCAGCCCTGGGACCCAGGGGCTCGGCTACACCTTC. Translated, it reads CASSPGTQGLGYTF.